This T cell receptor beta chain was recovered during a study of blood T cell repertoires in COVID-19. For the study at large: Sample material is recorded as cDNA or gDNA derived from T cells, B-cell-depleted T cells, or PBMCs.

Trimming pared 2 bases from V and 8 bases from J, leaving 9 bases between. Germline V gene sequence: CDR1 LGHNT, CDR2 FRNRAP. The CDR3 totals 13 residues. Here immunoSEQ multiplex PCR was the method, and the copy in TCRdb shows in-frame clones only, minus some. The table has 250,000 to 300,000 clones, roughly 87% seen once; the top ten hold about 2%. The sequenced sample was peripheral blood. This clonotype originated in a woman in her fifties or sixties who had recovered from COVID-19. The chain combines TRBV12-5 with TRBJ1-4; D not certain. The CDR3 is CASGLSAQEKLFF. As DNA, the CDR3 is TGTGCTAGTGGTTTGAGCGCCCAGGAAAAACTGTTTTTT.